This T cell receptor (beta chain) emerged from a study of technical replicates of blood from a handful of donors. The assay was immunoSEQ multiplex PCR, and TCRdb's table has in-frame clones only and misses some. The sample includes around 67,000 clones, over 95% seen only once; the top ten take approximately 0.24%. Germline CDR1 and CDR2: SGHNT and YYREEE (reference sequence). The J segment lost 8 bases and the V segment lost 4 bases, leaving 2 bases of the junction unmatched. CDR3 length: 12 amino acids. The sequence was collected from a human donor in good health. What was sequenced was T cells isolated from PBMCs. V gene TRBV5-4 combines with J gene TRBJ2-1; 8 nucleotides align to TRBD2. CDR3 in DNA: TGTGCCAGCAGCCCGCGGGGGGATGAGCAGTTCTTC. Amino acids: CASSPRGDEQFF.